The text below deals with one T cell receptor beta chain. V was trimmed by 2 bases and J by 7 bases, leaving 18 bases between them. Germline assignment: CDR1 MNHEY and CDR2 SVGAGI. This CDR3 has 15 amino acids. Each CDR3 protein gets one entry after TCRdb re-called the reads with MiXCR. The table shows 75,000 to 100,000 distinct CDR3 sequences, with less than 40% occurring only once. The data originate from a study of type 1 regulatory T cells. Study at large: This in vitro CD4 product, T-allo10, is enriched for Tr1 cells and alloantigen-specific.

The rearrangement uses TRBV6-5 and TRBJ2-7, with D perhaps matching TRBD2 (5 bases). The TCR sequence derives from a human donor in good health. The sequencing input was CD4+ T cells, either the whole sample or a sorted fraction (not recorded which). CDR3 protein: CASSYRAGEREEQYF. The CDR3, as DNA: TGTGCCAGCAGTTACAGGGCCGGGGAAAGAGAGGAGCAGTACTTC.